This T cell receptor beta chain is from a study of T cells in Graves' hyperthyroidism and ophthalmopathy. Study observations and caveats: Most thyroid clonotypes that were expanded above 0.001 also turned up in blood.

The source material, RNA transcripts, was used to amplify TCR beta CDR3 regions. Researchers ran a first-round RT-PCR on the TCR CDR3 using the HTBI primer set. One entry per CDR3 protein results from TCRdb running MiXCR on the multiplex PCR reads. The data contain around 370,000 distinct CDR3 sequences, approximately 17% of them singletons. Enrolled ophthalmopathy patients presented with a Clinical Activity Score of at least 3, a NOSPECS grade of at least 4, and disease duration under 3 months. From approximately 9.5 ml of fresh peripheral blood, PBMCs were isolated. Germline V gives CDR1 SQVTM, CDR2 ANQGSEA. The CDR3 has 16 residues. With V trimmed by 6 bases and J by 7 bases, 13 bases remained unmatched. In its sample, this clonotype was seen a few times. The target antigen is unknown.

This chain links TRBV29-1 with TRBJ2-1, with 12 positions matching TRBD1. The sequenced sample was blood. This sequence originates from a man aged 18 to 30 with Graves' ophthalmopathy. CDR3 region: CSVDTTGQGAMNEQFF. CDR3 in DNA: TGCAGCGTAGATACGACGGGACAGGGGGCAATGAATGAGCAGTTCTTC.